Listed here are 25 T cell receptor beta chains from one sample, sequenced in a study of OX40 agonist ivuxolimab in advanced cancers. Generated by immunoSEQ multiplex PCR, the TCRdb table keeps only in-frame clones and is missing some. The sample contains tens of thousands of clones, approximately 90% of which appear only once. Sequenced material: CD4+ or CD8+ T cells sorted from blood, taken in a trial of the OX40 agonist ivuxolimab. These receptors all stem from an adult with an advanced solid tumor such as melanoma, head and neck, liver or kidney cancer.

V and J are TRBV5-6 and TRBJ2-7; D remains ambiguous. The CDR3 contains 12 residues. V was shortened by 5 bases and J by 12 bases, with 18 bases between the two germline ends. Germline V gives CDR1 SGHDT, CDR2 YYEEEE. CDR3 in DNA: TGTGCCAGCAGTTTTCGGCGCTCCGTAGGGTACTTC. Translated: CASSFRRSVGYF.

The rearrangement uses TRBV19 and TRBJ2-1; 11 bases line up with TRBD2. Looked up from germline, CDR1 is LNHDA and CDR2 is SQIVND (reference sequence). The ends lost 5 bases at V and 2 bases at J; junction bases unmatched: 2. The CDR3 runs to 15 residues. The CDR3 coding sequence is TGTGCCAGTAGTGCGACTAGCGGGACCTACAATGAGCAGTTCTTC. This encodes CASSATSGTYNEQFF.

J is TRBJ2-5 and V is TRBV28; either TRBD1 or TRBD2 may fit D (5 bases each). Trimming cost V 10 bases and J 5 bases, with 29 bases left between them. The CDR3 contains 17 residues. Germline CDR1 reads MDHEN; CDR2 reads SYDVKM. Here the CDR3 reads CATARTGLPTARETQYF. CDR3 coding DNA: TGTGCCACCGCCCGGACGGGGCTACCAACTGCTCGGGAGACCCAGTACTTC.

The rearrangement links TRBV29-1 to TRBJ2-6; D uncertain. The V end lost 4 bases, the J end lost 0 bases, and 10 bases lay between the germline ends. Germline V gene sequence: CDR1 SQVTM, CDR2 ANQGSEA. The CDR3 covers 15 residues. CDR3 DNA sequence: TGCAGCGTTGGTAACCTTCGCTCTGGGGCCAACGTCCTGACTTTC. This sequence encodes CSVGNLRSGANVLTF.

The chain joins TRBV7-2 to TRBJ2-2, with TRBD2 identical over 10 bases. The CDR3 is made up of 15 amino acids. Germline CDR1 reads SGHTA; CDR2 reads FQGNSA. Unmatched junction bases numbered 1, after V lost 3 bases and J lost 3 bases. CDR3 protein: CASSFLAGDTGELFF. Here the CDR3 DNA reads TGTGCCAGCAGCTTCCTAGCGGGAGACACCGGGGAGCTGTTTTTT.

The V and J genes are TRBV18 and TRBJ1-2; D possibly corresponds to TRBD1 (5 bases). The ends were cut back, 0 bases at V and 6 bases at J, with 11 bases in the middle. CDR3 length equals 14 residues. CDR1 and CDR2 (germline): KGHSH, LQKENI. DNA for the CDR3: TGTGCCAGCTCACCACCCGGCAGGGCGGATGGCTACACCTTC. This encodes CASSPPGRADGYTF.

The CDR3 nucleotides read TGCGCCAGCAGCTCTGGGCAGGCGGACACTGAAGCTTTCTTT. Protein: CASSSGQADTEAFF. The chain recombines TRBV5-1 with TRBJ1-1; D call uncertain. V was trimmed by 3 bases and J by 3 bases, leaving 12 bases between them. This CDR3 is built from 14 residues. The germline gives CDR1 SGHRS, CDR2 YFSETQ.

The chain carries TRBV28 and TRBJ1-3; 12 nucleotides line up with TRBD1. The CDR3 is made up of 16 amino acids. Germline V lookup: CDR1 MDHEN, CDR2 SYDVKM. V dropped 4 bases and J dropped 4; count of bases not matched to a gene: 5. CDR3 sequence: CASSSPGQGAGNTIYF. CDR3 in DNA: TGTGCCAGCAGTTCCCCGGGACAGGGGGCAGGAAACACCATATATTTT.

This rearrangement joins TRBV5-4 to TRBJ2-5; 14 bases agree with TRBD2. Trimming at V came to 3 bases and at J to 5 bases, leaving 9 bases not matched to a gene. Germline CDR1 and CDR2: SGHNT and YYREEE (reference sequence). The CDR3 contains 17 residues. The CDR3: CASSSGLAGVTGETQYF. The CDR3 bases are TGTGCCAGCAGCTCGGGACTAGCGGGAGTCACGGGGGAGACCCAGTACTTC.

The chain joins TRBV5-1 to TRBJ1-1; no definite D call. Germline V gene sequence: CDR1 SGHRS, CDR2 YFSETQ. Deletions cut 0 bases from V and 6 bases from J, with 9 bases between. The CDR3 spans 13 residues. CDR3 amino acids: CASSLALGSEAFF. The CDR3 region has the DNA TGCGCCAGCAGCTTGGCCCTGGGTTCTGAAGCTTTCTTT.

The chain employs TRBV29-1 and TRBJ2-5; TRBD1 is a possible D gene (5 bases). CDR1 SQVTM and CDR2 ANQGSEA come from the germline V gene. The CDR3 is made up of 12 amino acids. The V gene lost 7 bases and the J gene lost 4 bases, with 13 bases spanning the gap. The CDR3: CSASREGETQYF. The CDR3 DNA sequence: TGCAGCGCGTCCAGGGAAGGAGAGACCCAGTACTTC.

V is TRBV6-5 and J is TRBJ2-7; the match to TRBD1 covers 7 bases. The CDR3 is made up of 14 amino acids. With V trimmed by 4 bases and J by 4 bases, 7 bases remained unmatched. The germline V gene encodes CDR1 MNHEY and CDR2 SVGAGI. Written as DNA, the CDR3 is TGTGCCAGCAGTTTAGAGGGGGCTGGGTACGAGCAGTACTTC. Translating gives CASSLEGAGYEQYF.

The chain uses TRBV6-6 and TRBJ1-3; 9 nucleotides align to TRBD1. The trim removed 0 bases at V and 7 bases at J, leaving 4 bases unmatched. The CDR3 length is 15 residues. Looked up from germline, CDR1 is MNHNY and CDR2 is SVGAGI (reference sequence). CDR3 sequence (DNA): TGTGCCAGCAGTTACTCGGGGACAGGGTGGAACACCATATATTTT. As protein: CASSYSGTGWNTIYF.

The chain carries TRBV6-6 and TRBJ1-5, with D tentatively TRBD1 (5 bases). The CDR3 loop spans 14 amino acids. The V end lost 10 bases, the J end lost 0 bases, and 13 bases lay between the germline ends. Per germline, CDR1 MNHNY and CDR2 SVGAGI (reference sequence). Here the CDR3 reads CATEDIHSNQPQHF. In DNA form, the CDR3 reads TGTGCCACCGAGGACATCCATAGCAATCAGCCCCAGCATTTT.

This clone has a single count. The chain combines TRBV28 with TRBJ2-1; TRBD2 might be the D (5 bases). The CDR3 is 13 residues long. V was clipped by 10 bases and J by 8 bases, with 18 bases between them. Germline V gene lookup returns CDR1 MDHEN and CDR2 SYDVKM. In DNA, the CDR3 is TGTGCCACCTATAAGGAGGTGGACGATGAGCAGTTCTTC. It encodes CATYKEVDDEQFF.

The V gene is TRBV28, the J gene TRBJ1-1; a weak D match, TRBD1 (5 bases). Germline V lookup: CDR1 MDHEN, CDR2 SYDVKM. Trimming took 7 bases from V and 11 from J, leaving 23 bases between them. This CDR3 spans 14 amino acids. CDR3 loop: CASTFTGGDLGAFF. Here the CDR3 DNA reads TGTGCCAGCACTTTCACCGGGGGGGATCTTGGGGCTTTCTTT. The full variable domain, in which reference TRBV28 and TRBJ1-1 provide the parts outside the CDR3, is DVKVTQSSRYLVKRTGEKVFLECVQDMDHENMFWYRQDPGLGLRLIYFSYDVKMKEKGDIPEGYSVSREKKERFSLILESASTNQTSMYLCASTFTGGDLGAFFGQGTRLTVV.

This clone was seen once. The chain links TRBV11-2 to TRBJ1-1; D possibly corresponds to TRBD1 (6 bases). This CDR3 is 13 amino acids long. The germline V and J ends were trimmed by 4 bases and 6 bases, with 12 bases remaining between them. Germline V lookup: CDR1 SGHAT, CDR2 FQNNGV. The CDR3 DNA is TGTGCCAGCAGCTCAGGGGTGGGCGCTGAAGCTTTCTTT. It yields the protein CASSSGVGAEAFF.

This clone has only a few counts. The chain is built from TRBV10-3 and TRBJ2-2; 7 bases map to TRBD1. There are 15 residues in the CDR3. J was trimmed by 8 bases and V by 10 bases; bases with no gene match: 16. Germline-derived CDR1 and CDR2 are ENHRY and SYGVKD. The CDR3 here is CATRDRDAFIGELFF. CDR3 coding DNA: TGTGCCACTAGAGACAGGGACGCGTTTATAGGGGAGCTGTTTTTT.

The chain is built from TRBV5-1 and TRBJ1-3, with D possibly TRBD1 on 5 matching bases. Germline V gene data show CDR1 as SGHRS and CDR2 as YFSETQ. The V end lost 4 bases, the J end lost 0 bases, and 11 bases lay between the germline ends. The CDR3 loop spans 15 amino acids. The CDR3 sequence: CASSRGASSGNTIYF. The CDR3 DNA reads as TGCGCCAGCAGCCGAGGGGCGAGCTCTGGAAACACCATATATTTT. Using reference TRBV5-1 and TRBJ1-3 for the parts outside the CDR3, the full variable domain is KAGVTQTPRYLIKTRGQQVTLSCSPISGHRSVSWYQQTPGQGLQFLFEYFSETQRNKGNFPGRFSGRQFSNSRSEMNVSTLELGDSALYLCASSRGASSGNTIYFGEGSWLTVV.

The rearrangement uses TRBV28 and TRBJ1-5; 7 bases fit TRBD1. There are 17 residues in the CDR3. Germline trimming cut 5 bases from V and 3 bases from J; bases unmatched to any gene: 13. Germline loops: CDR1 MDHEN, CDR2 SYDVKM. DNA for the CDR3: TGTGCCAGCAGTCAGTTAGGGGGCACCGGGATCAATCAGCCCCAGCATTTT. It encodes CASSQLGGTGINQPQHF. The entire variable domain, with the rest obtained from reference TRBV28 and TRBJ1-5, is as follows: DVKVTQSSRYLVKRTGEKVFLECVQDMDHENMFWYRQDPGLGLRLIYFSYDVKMKEKGDIPEGYSVSREKKERFSLILESASTNQTSMYLCASSQLGGTGINQPQHFGDGTRLSIL.

This rearrangement joins TRBV9 to TRBJ2-5, with TRBD2 identical over 9 bases. After removal of 0 bases from V and 0 bases from J, the junction contained 6 bases not matched to a gene. There are 17 residues in the CDR3. Germline V lookup: CDR1 SGDLS, CDR2 YYNGEE. The CDR3: CASSVVPLAGYQETQYF. CDR3 nucleotide sequence: TGTGCCAGCAGCGTAGTCCCCCTAGCGGGGTACCAAGAGACCCAGTACTTC.

The chain uses TRBV5-6 and TRBJ2-7; the match to TRBD2 covers 10 bases. CDR1 SGHDT and CDR2 YYEEEE come from the germline V gene. The V gene end was trimmed by 0 bases and the J gene end by 4 bases; junction bases not matched to a gene: 7. The CDR3 spans 16 residues. CDR3 amino acids: CASSLAGGTSAYEQYF. In DNA, the CDR3 is TGTGCCAGCAGCTTGGCCGGGGGGACTAGCGCGTACGAGCAGTACTTC.

J is TRBJ2-1 and V is TRBV7-2; 9 positions agree with TRBD2. With 4 bases clipped from V and 5 bases from J, the junction kept 18 bases outside the gene matches. The germline gives CDR1 SGHTA, CDR2 FQGNSA. This CDR3 is built from 19 residues. In DNA form, the CDR3 reads TGTGCCAGCAGCTCATCTCCGGGTAGCGGGGGAATTACACACAATGAGCAGTTCTTC. It is translated as CASSSSPGSGGITHNEQFF.

In its sample, this clone was seen once. This chain joins TRBV10-3 and TRBJ2-3; 7 bases map to TRBD1. This CDR3 region has 14 residues. CDR1 is ENHRY and CDR2 is SYGVKD in the germline V gene. V lost 7 bases to trimming and J lost 0 bases; unmatched junction nucleotides: 4. CDR3 sequence: CAIKGAFSTDTQYF. The CDR3 DNA is TGTGCCATCAAGGGGGCTTTTAGCACAGATACGCAGTATTTT.

The J gene is TRBJ2-1, the V gene TRBV5-1, with D maybe TRBD2 (5 bases). Germline assignment: CDR1 SGHRS and CDR2 YFSETQ. This CDR3 is 12 amino acids long. Trimming shortened V by 8 bases and J by 10 bases, and 16 bases separated the two germline ends. Here the CDR3 DNA reads TGCGCCAGTCGGGGATCAATCAGGGAGCAGTTCTTC. Residues: CASRGSIREQFF.